This T cell receptor beta chain was captured by sequencing in a study of technical replicates of blood from a handful of donors. The CDR3 contains 17 residues. Clones were sequenced by immunoSEQ multiplex PCR, and TCRdb holds only the in-frame ones, with some missing. The sample holds 70,000 to 80,000 clones, 90% to 95% seen once. This chain uses TRBV21-1 with TRBJ2-4; TRBD2, the D gene given by the table, was not confirmed from the DNA. TRBV21-1 is annotated as a pseudogene. Sample: T cells isolated from PBMCs. The TCR was taken from a human donor in good health. Some clones in this sample may be carry-over from other donors' samples. The CDR3 loop is CACLLAGDNWAKNIQYF. CDR3 nucleotides: TGTGCCTGCCTACTAGCGGGAGACAACTGGGCCAAAAACATTCAGTACTTC.